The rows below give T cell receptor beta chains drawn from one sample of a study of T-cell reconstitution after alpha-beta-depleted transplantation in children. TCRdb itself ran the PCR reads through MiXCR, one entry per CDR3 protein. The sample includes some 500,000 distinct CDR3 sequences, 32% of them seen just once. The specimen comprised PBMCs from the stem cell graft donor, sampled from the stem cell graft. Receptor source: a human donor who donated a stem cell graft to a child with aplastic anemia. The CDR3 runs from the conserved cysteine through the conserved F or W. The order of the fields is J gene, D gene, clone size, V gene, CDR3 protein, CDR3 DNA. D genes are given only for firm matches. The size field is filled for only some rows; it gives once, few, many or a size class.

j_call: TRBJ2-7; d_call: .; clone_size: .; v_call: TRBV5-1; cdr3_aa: CASSRSFYEQYF; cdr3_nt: TGCGCCAGCAGCCGATCCTTCTACGAGCAGTACTTC
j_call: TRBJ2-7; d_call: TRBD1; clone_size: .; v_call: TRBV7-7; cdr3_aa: CASSQGQSYEQYF; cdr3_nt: TGTGCCAGCAGTCAGGGACAGTCCTACGAGCAGTACTTC
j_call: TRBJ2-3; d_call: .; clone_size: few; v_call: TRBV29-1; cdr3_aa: CSVGGQGGSTDTQYF; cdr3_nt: TGCAGCGTTGGGGGGCAAGGAGGCAGCACAGATACGCAGTATTTT
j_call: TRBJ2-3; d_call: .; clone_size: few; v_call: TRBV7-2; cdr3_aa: CASRWASTSTDTQYF; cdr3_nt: TGTGCCAGCAGATGGGCGAGCACTAGCACAGATACGCAGTATTTT
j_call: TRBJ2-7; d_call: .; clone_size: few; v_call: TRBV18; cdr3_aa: CASSPPGLSGAYEQYF; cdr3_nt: TGTGCCAGCTCACCACCGGGACTCTCAGGGGCCTACGAGCAGTACTTC
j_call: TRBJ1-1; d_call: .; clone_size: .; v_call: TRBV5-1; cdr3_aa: CASSYEGRAEAFF; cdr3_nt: TGCGCCAGCAGTTATGAGGGGAGGGCTGAAGCTTTCTTT
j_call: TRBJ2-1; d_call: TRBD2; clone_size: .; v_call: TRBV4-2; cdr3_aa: CASSPDLTSGTYNEQFF; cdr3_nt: TGTGCCAGCAGCCCGGACCTGACTAGCGGGACGTACAATGAGCAGTTCTTC
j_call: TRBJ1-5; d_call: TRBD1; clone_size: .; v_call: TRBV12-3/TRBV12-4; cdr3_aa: CASSMTGGRNQPQHF; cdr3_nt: TGTGCCAGCAGCATGACAGGGGGTCGCAATCAGCCCCAGCATTTT
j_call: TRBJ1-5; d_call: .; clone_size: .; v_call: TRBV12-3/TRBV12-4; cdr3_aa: CASSRRWNQPQHF; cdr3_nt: TGTGCCAGCAGTCGGAGGTGGAACCAGCCCCAGCATTTT
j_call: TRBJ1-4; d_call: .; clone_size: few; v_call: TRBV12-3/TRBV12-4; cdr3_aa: CASSLWGAFEKLFF; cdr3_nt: TGTGCCAGCAGTTTATGGGGGGCATTCGAAAAACTGTTTTTT
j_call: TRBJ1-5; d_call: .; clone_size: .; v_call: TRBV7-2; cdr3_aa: CASSLAAGGNQPQHF; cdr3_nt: TGTGCCAGCAGCTTGGCCGCCGGGGGGAATCAGCCCCAGCATTTT
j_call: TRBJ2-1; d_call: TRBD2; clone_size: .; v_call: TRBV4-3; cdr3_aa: CASSRVTSGYNEQFF; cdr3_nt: TGCGCCAGCAGCCGGGTGACTAGCGGCTACAATGAGCAGTTCTTC
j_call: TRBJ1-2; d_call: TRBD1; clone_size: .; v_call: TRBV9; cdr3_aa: CASSVGQINYGYTF; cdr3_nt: TGTGCCAGCAGCGTGGGACAGATCAACTATGGCTACACCTTC
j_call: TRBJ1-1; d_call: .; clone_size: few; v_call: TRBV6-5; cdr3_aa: CASSYGLGNTEAFF; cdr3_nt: TGTGCCAGCAGTTACGGGCTAGGGAACACTGAAGCTTTCTTT
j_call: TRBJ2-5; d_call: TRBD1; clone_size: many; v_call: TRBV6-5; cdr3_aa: CASSPGTGIQTQYF; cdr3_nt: TGTGCCAGCAGCCCCGGGACAGGGATTCAGACCCAGTACTTC
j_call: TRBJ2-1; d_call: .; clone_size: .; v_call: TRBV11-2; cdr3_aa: CASSSAALRNEQFF; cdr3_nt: TGTGCCAGCAGCTCCGCAGCCCTCCGGAATGAGCAGTTCTTC
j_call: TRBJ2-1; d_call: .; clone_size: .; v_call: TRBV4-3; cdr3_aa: CASSQGRDYNEQFF; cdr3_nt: TGCGCCAGCAGCCAAGGACGCGATTACAATGAGCAGTTCTTC
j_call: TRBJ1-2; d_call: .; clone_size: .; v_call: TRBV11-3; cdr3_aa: CASSLEGTAKLGYTF; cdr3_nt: TGTGCCAGCAGCTTAGAGGGCACAGCAAAACTTGGCTACACCTTC
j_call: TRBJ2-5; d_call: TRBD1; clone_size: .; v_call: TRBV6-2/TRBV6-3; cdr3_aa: CASRPETGTGEETQYF; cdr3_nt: TGTGCCAGCAGGCCTGAAACCGGGACAGGGGAAGAGACCCAGTACTTC
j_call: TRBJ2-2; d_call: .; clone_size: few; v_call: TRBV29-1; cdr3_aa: CSVRQGPSGELFF; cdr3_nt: TGCAGCGTTCGCCAAGGACCTTCCGGGGAGCTGTTTTTT
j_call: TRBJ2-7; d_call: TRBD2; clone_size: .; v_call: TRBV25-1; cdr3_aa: CASRRSGGVGEQYF; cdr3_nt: TGTGCCAGCAGGAGGAGCGGGGGGGTAGGGGAGCAGTACTTC
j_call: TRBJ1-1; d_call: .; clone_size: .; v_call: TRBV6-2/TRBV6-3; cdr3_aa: CASSYSFSGMNTEAFF; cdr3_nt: TGTGCCAGCAGTTACTCGTTCTCGGGGATGAACACTGAAGCTTTCTTT
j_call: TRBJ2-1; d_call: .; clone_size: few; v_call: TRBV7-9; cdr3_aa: CASSFGDSPRSEQFF; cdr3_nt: TGTGCCAGCAGCTTCGGGGACTCCCCTCGTAGTGAGCAGTTCTTC